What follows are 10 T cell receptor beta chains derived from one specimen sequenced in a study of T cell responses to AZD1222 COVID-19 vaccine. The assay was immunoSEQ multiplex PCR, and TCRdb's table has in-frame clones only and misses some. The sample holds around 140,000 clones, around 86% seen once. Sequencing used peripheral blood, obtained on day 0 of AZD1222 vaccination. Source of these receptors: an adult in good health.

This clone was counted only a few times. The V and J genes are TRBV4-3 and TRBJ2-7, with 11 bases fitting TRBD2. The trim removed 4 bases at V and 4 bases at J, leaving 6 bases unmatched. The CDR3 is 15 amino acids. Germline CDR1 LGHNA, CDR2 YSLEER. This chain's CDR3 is CASSPYLAGGYEQYF. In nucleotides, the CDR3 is TGCGCCAGCAGCCCGTACCTAGCGGGGGGTTACGAGCAGTACTTC.

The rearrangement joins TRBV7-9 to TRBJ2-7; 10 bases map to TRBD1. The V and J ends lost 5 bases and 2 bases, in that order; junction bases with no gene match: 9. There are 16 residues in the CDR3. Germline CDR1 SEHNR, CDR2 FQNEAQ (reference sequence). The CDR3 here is CASSEPPGQGTYEQYF. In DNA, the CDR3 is TGTGCCAGCAGCGAACCTCCGGGACAGGGGACCTACGAGCAGTACTTC.

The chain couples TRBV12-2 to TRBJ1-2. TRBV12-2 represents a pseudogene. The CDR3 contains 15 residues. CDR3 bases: TGTGCAAGTCGCTTAGCGGTTAAAGGGAACTATGGCTACACCTTC. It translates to CASRLAVKGNYGYTF.

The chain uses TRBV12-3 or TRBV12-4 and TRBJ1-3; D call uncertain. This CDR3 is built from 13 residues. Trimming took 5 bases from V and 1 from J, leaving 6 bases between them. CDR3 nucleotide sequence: TGTGCCAGCAGTGGACCATCTGGAAACACCATATATTTT. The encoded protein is CASSGPSGNTIYF.

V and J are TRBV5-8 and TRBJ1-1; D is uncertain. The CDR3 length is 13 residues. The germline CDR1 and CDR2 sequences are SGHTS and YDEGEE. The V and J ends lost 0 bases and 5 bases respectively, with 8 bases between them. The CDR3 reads CASSLARRTEAFF. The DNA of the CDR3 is TGTGCCAGCAGCTTGGCTCGTAGGACTGAAGCTTTCTTT.

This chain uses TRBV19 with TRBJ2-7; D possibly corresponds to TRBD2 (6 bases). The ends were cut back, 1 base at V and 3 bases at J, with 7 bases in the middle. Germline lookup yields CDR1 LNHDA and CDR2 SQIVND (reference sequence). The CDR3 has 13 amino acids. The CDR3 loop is CASSIGTIYEQYF. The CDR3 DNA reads TGTGCCAGTAGTATAGGGACTATCTACGAGCAGTACTTC.

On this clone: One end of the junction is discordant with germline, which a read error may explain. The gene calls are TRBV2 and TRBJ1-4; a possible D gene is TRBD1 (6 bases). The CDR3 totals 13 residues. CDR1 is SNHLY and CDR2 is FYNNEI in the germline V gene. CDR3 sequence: CARSGSRGEKLFF. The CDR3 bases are TGTGCCAGAAGTGGCTCAAGGGGGGAAAAACTGTTTTTT. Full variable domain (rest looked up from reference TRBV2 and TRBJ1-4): EPEVTQTPSHQVTQMGQEVILRCVPISNHLYFYWYRQILGQKVEFLVSFYNNEISEKSEIFDDQFSVERPDGSNFTLKIRSTKLEDSAMYFCARSGSRGEKLFFGSGTQLSVL.

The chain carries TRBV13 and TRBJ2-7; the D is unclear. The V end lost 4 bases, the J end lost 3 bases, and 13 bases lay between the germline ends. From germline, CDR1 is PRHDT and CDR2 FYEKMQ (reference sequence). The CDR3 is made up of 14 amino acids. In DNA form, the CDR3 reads TGTGCCAGCAGCTCAATCGAACAGAACTACGAGCAGTACTTC. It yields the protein CASSSIEQNYEQYF.

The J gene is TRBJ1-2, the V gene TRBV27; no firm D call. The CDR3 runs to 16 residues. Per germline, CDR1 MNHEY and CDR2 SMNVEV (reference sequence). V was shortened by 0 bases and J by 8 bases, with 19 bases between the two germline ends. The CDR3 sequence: CASSLSISGFGGGYTF. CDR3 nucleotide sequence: TGTGCCAGCAGTTTATCGATTTCGGGGTTTGGAGGGGGCTACACCTTC.

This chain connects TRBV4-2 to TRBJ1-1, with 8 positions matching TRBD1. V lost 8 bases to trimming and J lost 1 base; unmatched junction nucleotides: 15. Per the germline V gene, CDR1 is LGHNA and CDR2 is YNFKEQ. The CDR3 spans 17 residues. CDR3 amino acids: CASSYGLLGQGNTEAFF. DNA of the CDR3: TGTGCCAGCTCGTACGGACTTCTCGGACAGGGGAACACTGAAGCTTTCTTT.